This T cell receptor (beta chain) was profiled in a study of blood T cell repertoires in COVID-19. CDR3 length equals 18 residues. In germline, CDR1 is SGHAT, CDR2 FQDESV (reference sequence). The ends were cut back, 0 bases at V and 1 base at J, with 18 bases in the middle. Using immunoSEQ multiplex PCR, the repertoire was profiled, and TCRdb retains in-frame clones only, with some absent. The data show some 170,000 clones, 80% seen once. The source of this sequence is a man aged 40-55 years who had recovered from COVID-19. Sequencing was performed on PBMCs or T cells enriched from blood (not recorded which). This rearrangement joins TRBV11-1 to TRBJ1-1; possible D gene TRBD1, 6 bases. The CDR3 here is CASSLAVGQIRKNTEAFF. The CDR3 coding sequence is TGTGCCAGCAGCTTAGCCGTCGGACAGATACGAAAGAACACTGAAGCTTTCTTT.